Listed here are 26 T cell receptor beta chains from one sample, sequenced in a study of cytomegalovirus exposure and HLA in healthy donors. The PCR employed 60 Vbeta primers together with 13 Jbeta primers. Sequencing used immunoSEQ multiplex PCR; TCRdb keeps in-frame clones, though not all of them. The sample has just over 80,000 clones, more than 60% seen once. Source material: PBMCs. The receptors were sampled from a man between 18 and 35 years old in good health and CMV-seropositive.

The rearrangement links TRBV7-9 to TRBJ2-1; 15 nucleotides agree with TRBD2. J was trimmed by 0 bases and V by 6 bases; bases with no gene match: 6. Germline lookup yields CDR1 SEHNR and CDR2 FQNEAQ (reference sequence). The CDR3 is made up of 18 amino acids. CDR3 region: CASRPGLAGGDSYNEQFF. DNA of the CDR3: TGTGCCAGCAGACCCGGACTAGCGGGAGGGGACTCCTACAATGAGCAGTTCTTC.

This clone was seen a single time. Here the CDR3 DNA reads TGTGCCAGCAGCTTAGATTATGAAGGGGATCGGGAGCAGTACTTC. Translation: CASSLDYEGDREQYF. This chain uses TRBV13 with TRBJ2-7; a possible D gene is TRBD1 (5 bases). This CDR3 region has 15 residues. V lost 1 base and J lost 7, with 17 bases in between. Germline V gene lookup returns CDR1 PRHDT and CDR2 FYEKMQ (reference sequence).

The chain uses TRBV7-9 and TRBJ1-2; D not certain. There are 13 residues in the CDR3. V lost 0 bases, J lost 7 bases, and 9 bases lay in between. Looked up from germline, CDR1 is SEHNR and CDR2 is FQNEAQ (reference sequence). The CDR3 DNA is TGTGCCAGCAGCTTAGCCGGGTTTGGTGGCTACACCTTC. Translated: CASSLAGFGGYTF.

This clone was seen a handful of times. This rearrangement joins TRBV6-5 to TRBJ1-1; no clear D. V lost 1 base to trimming and J lost 6 bases, with 9 bases between them. The germline gives CDR1 MNHEY, CDR2 SVGAGI. There are 13 residues in the CDR3. The CDR3 loop reads CASSYFESSEAFF. The CDR3 DNA follows: TGTGCCAGCAGTTACTTCGAGAGTTCTGAAGCTTTCTTT.

This rearrangement joins TRBV7-3 to TRBJ1-2; D gene unclear. The germline CDR1 and CDR2 sequences are SGHTA and FQGTGA. This CDR3 has 13 residues. V was clipped by 5 bases and J by 2 bases, with 9 bases between them. The CDR3, as DNA: TGTGCCAGCAGCCCCGGAGCAAACTATGGCTACACCTTC. Encoded protein: CASSPGANYGYTF. Supplemented by reference TRBV7-3 and TRBJ1-2, the full variable domain reads GAGVSQTPSNKVTEKGKYVELRCDPISGHTALYWYRQSLGQGPEFLIYFQGTGAADDSGLPNDRFFAVRPEGSVSTLKIQRTERGDSAVYLCASSPGANYGYTFGSGTRLTVV.

The chain recombines TRBV4-1 with TRBJ2-1; D gene ambiguous. There are 15 residues in the CDR3. Germline V lookup: CDR1 MGHRA, CDR2 YSYEKL. V lost 5 bases and J 0 bases, leaving 11 bases between the germline ends. CDR3 sequence (DNA): TGCGCCAGCAGCTTCAGCGCGTACTCCTACAATGAGCAGTTCTTC. Residues: CASSFSAYSYNEQFF.

This sequence joins TRBV11-2 and TRBJ1-1; D is possibly TRBD1 (5 bases). Germline assignment: CDR1 SGHAT and CDR2 FQNNGV. There are 13 residues in the CDR3. V was pared by 1 base and J by 11 bases, with 14 bases between. The CDR3 loop is CASSLVTAGQAFF. The CDR3 DNA reads as TGTGCCAGCAGCTTAGTGACCGCAGGGCAGGCTTTCTTT.

The chain recombines TRBV7-3 with TRBJ2-7; TRBD2 matches at 8 bases. Germline V gene sequence: CDR1 SGHTA, CDR2 FQGTGA. The CDR3 extends over 15 amino acids. Losses at the gene ends were 2 bases for V and 2 bases for J; bases not matched to a gene: 5. The CDR3 DNA reads as TGTGCCAGCAGCTTAGGAGGCGGGAGGACCTACGAGCAGTACTTC. Its protein product is CASSLGGGRTYEQYF. The complete variable domain, with remaining parts taken from reference TRBV7-3 and TRBJ2-7, reads GAGVSQTPSNKVTEKGKYVELRCDPISGHTALYWYRQSLGQGPEFLIYFQGTGAADDSGLPNDRFFAVRPEGSVSTLKIQRTERGDSAVYLCASSLGGGRTYEQYFGPGTRLTVT.

This clone was found once. The rearrangement links TRBV5-1 to TRBJ2-1, with 7 bases lining up with TRBD2. The CDR3 runs to 11 residues. V shed 2 bases, J shed 10 bases, and the junction held 0 bases outside the gene matches. Germline CDR1 SGHRS, CDR2 YFSETQ. Written as DNA, the CDR3 is TGCGCCAGCAGCTTCGGGGGGGAGCAGTTCTTC. This sequence encodes CASSFGGEQFF. Supplemented by reference TRBV5-1 and TRBJ2-1, the full variable domain reads KAGVTQTPRYLIKTRGQQVTLSCSPISGHRSVSWYQQTPGQGLQFLFEYFSETQRNKGNFPGRFSGRQFSNSRSEMNVSTLELGDSALYLCASSFGGEQFFGPGTRLTVL.

The chain employs TRBV4-1 and TRBJ1-5; tentatively, D is TRBD1 (6 bases). The germline CDR1 and CDR2 sequences are MGHRA and YSYEKL. Trimming left V 0 bases short and J 7 bases short, with 13 bases between. This CDR3 has 15 amino acids. CDR3: CASSQERGAGQPQHF. For the CDR3, the DNA is TGCGCCAGCAGCCAAGAACGGGGGGCTGGCCAGCCCCAGCATTTT.

V and J are TRBV6-1 and TRBJ1-1; perhaps TRBD1 as D (5 bases). Germline CDR1 and CDR2: MNHNS and SASEGT. V lost 4 bases, J lost 2 bases, and 11 bases lay in between. The CDR3 length is 14 residues. The CDR3 DNA reads as TGTGCCAGCAGTGGAGCGCAGGGTAACACTGAAGCTTTCTTT. This translates into CASSGAQGNTEAFF.

This chain joins TRBV4-1 and TRBJ2-2; 9 nucleotides line up with TRBD2. Germline V CDR1 and CDR2: MGHRA, YSYEKL. CDR3 size: 16 residues. The V and J ends lost 1 base and 6 bases, in that order; junction bases with no gene match: 6. The CDR3 DNA is TGCGCCAGCAGCCAAGTGGACCGCGGGAGGGCCGGGGAGCTGTTTTTT. It codes for CASSQVDRGRAGELFF.

The J gene is TRBJ2-7, the V gene TRBV14, with 7 bases lining up with TRBD2. The V gene's germline CDR1 is SGHDN and CDR2 FVKESK. With V trimmed by 7 bases and J by 3 bases, 6 bases remained unmatched. CDR3 length: 13 residues. The CDR3 coding sequence is TGTGCCAGCACGTTGGCGGGAGACTACGAGCAGTACTTC. It specifies CASTLAGDYEQYF.

The chain's CDR3 is CSVVQEYEQYF. The DNA for the CDR3 is TGCAGCGTGGTGCAGGAATACGAGCAGTACTTC. The chain links TRBV29-1 to TRBJ2-7, with unresolved D. Germline CDR1 reads SQVTM; CDR2 reads ANQGSEA. Trimming removed 6 bases from V and 4 bases from J, with 10 bases in between. This CDR3 comprises 11 residues.

The chain has TRBV7-9 and TRBJ2-7, with 16 bases aligning to TRBD2. V lost 4 bases to trimming and J lost 3 bases; unmatched junction nucleotides: 12. The CDR3 has 19 amino acids. CDR1 is SEHNR and CDR2 is FQNEAQ in the germline V gene (reference sequence). The CDR3 nucleotides read TGTGCCAGCAGCTCTAATCACCCCGGGACTAGCGGGAGGGACTACGAGCAGTACTTC. Protein: CASSSNHPGTSGRDYEQYF. Full variable domain (outside the CDR3, taken from reference TRBV7-9 and TRBJ2-7): DTGVSQNPRHKITKRGQNVTFRCDPISEHNRLYWYRQTLGQGPEFLTYFQNEAQLEKSRLLSDRFSAERPKGSFSTLEIQRTEQGDSAMYLCASSSNHPGTSGRDYEQYFGPGTRLTVT.

The count of this clone is one. The chain is built from TRBV28 and TRBJ2-2; D remains ambiguous. The CDR3 loop spans 13 amino acids. The V end was cut by 4 bases, the J end by 3 bases, with 6 bases between. The germline CDR1 and CDR2 sequences are MDHEN and SYDVKM. CDR3 amino acids: CASSYGYTGELFF. Here the CDR3 DNA reads TGTGCCAGCAGTTACGGGTACACCGGGGAGCTGTTTTTT.

The genes are TRBV9 and TRBJ2-3; D remains unclear. Between the trimmed V and J ends, which lost 4 bases and 1 base, there was a span of 7 bases. The V gene's germline CDR1 is SGDLS and CDR2 YYNGEE. The CDR3 extends over 13 amino acids. The CDR3, as DNA: TGTGCCAGCAGCTCCTTTGGCACAGATACGCAGTATTTT. It translates to CASSSFGTDTQYF.

V usage is TRBV4-2 and J usage is TRBJ2-1; 7 bases are a match to TRBD2. The CDR3 has 17 amino acids. J lost 5 bases, V lost 0 bases, and 10 bases had no gene match. Germline CDR1 and CDR2: LGHNA and YNFKEQ. In nucleotides, the CDR3 is TGTGCCAGCAGCCAAGATCTCGCCGGGAGGTCCCACAATGAGCAGTTCTTC. Encoded protein: CASSQDLAGRSHNEQFF.

The genes are TRBV6-5 and TRBJ2-5; 8 nucleotides line up with TRBD2. Per the germline V gene, CDR1 is MNHEY and CDR2 is SVGAGI. Trimming took 4 bases from V and 4 from J; bases not matched to a gene: 5. The CDR3 is made up of 14 amino acids. The CDR3 DNA sequence: TGTGCCAGCAGTTCTTACAGCGGGAGAGAGACCCAGTACTTC. This gives the protein CASSSYSGRETQYF.

CDR3 residues: CASSYQGTGLYYGYTF. CDR3 nucleotides: TGTGCCAGCAGTTACCAGGGGACAGGATTATACTATGGCTACACCTTC. The chain uses TRBV6-5 and TRBJ1-2, with TRBD1 identical over 8 bases. Germline V CDR1 and CDR2: MNHEY, SVGAGI. This CDR3 spans 16 amino acids. Trimming took 2 bases from V and 3 from J; bases not matched to a gene: 8.

Turning to this clone: Relative to the germline gene, one junction end is altered; a read error may explain this. The chain is built from TRBV7-7 and TRBJ2-3; D gene uncertain. This CDR3 is 14 amino acids long. Germline V gene lookup returns CDR1 SSHAT and CDR2 FNYEAQ (reference sequence). In DNA, the CDR3 is TGTGCTAGCAGCTTAGAATACGGGTCTAATACGCAGTATTTT. Encoded protein: CASSLEYGSNTQYF.

In regard to this clone: An end of the junction differs from the germline gene, which may be a read error. The rearrangement links TRBV28 to TRBJ2-7; the D gene is possibly TRBD2 (5 bases). The CDR3 runs to 15 residues. The V gene's germline CDR1 is MDHEN and CDR2 SYDVKM. The CDR3 protein is CASNLAGQASHEQYF. The DNA of the CDR3 is TGTGCCAGCAACCTAGCCGGGCAGGCCTCCCACGAGCAGTACTTC.

The chain carries TRBV6-4 and TRBJ2-3; 7 bases are a match to TRBD2. Germline-derived CDR1 and CDR2 are MRHNA and SNTAGT. The CDR3 extends over 16 amino acids. V was clipped by 2 bases and J by 5 bases; unmatched bases: 10. CDR3 in amino acids: CASSDRFSGGIDTQYF. DNA for the CDR3: TGTGCCAGCAGTGACCGGTTCTCCGGGGGGATAGATACGCAGTATTTT.

V usage is TRBV6-4 and J usage is TRBJ2-1; TRBD2 aligns across 9 bases. Germline V CDR1 and CDR2: MRHNA, SNTAGT. The CDR3 covers 14 residues. The ends lost 7 bases at V and 10 bases at J; junction bases unmatched: 11. CDR3 residues: CASTLGGRGREQFF. DNA for the CDR3: TGTGCCAGCACCCTTGGCGGGAGGGGACGAGAGCAGTTCTTC.

V gene TRBV6-5 combines with J gene TRBJ1-3, with no clear D. The CDR3 is made up of 15 amino acids. The V gene lost 0 bases and the J gene lost 4 bases, with 10 bases spanning the gap. Germline V lookup: CDR1 MNHEY, CDR2 SVGAGI. The CDR3 DNA sequence: TGTGCCAGCAGTTACTCCCCAGGTTCCGGAAACACCATATATTTT. Protein sequence: CASSYSPGSGNTIYF.

The CDR3: CASSSRLGDEQFF. CDR3 DNA: TGTGCCAGCAGCTCAAGACTCGGAGATGAGCAGTTCTTC. This chain uses TRBV9 with TRBJ2-1; D is undetermined. V was cut by 4 bases and J by 8 bases, with 13 bases left in between. The germline V gene has CDR1 SGDLS and CDR2 YYNGEE. There are 13 residues in the CDR3.